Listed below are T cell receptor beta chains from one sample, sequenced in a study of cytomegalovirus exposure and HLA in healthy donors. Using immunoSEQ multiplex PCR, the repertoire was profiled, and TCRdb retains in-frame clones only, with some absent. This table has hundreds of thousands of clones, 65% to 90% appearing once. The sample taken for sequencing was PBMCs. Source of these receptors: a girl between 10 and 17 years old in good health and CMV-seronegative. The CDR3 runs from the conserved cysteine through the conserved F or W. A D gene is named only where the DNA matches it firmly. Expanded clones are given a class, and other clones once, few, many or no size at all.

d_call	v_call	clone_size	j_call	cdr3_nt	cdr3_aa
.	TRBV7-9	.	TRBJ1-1	TGTGCCAGCAGCTCGGGGGTGGCTGAAGCTTTCTTT	CASSSGVAEAFF
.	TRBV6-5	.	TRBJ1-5	TGTGCCAGCAGGCCGAGGGGAGGCGATCAGCCCCAGCATTTT	CASRPRGGDQPQHF
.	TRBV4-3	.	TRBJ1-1	TGCGCCAGCAGCCAACAGGGTTCGAGTAAAAACACTGAAGCTTTCTTT	CASSQQGSSKNTEAFF
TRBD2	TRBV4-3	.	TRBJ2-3	TGCGCCAGCAGCCTAGCGGGGGGCCTCACAGATACGCAGTATTTT	CASSLAGGLTDTQYF
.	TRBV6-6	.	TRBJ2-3	TGTGCCAGCAGTTACTCGTCAGGGATCGCAGATACGCAGTATTTT	CASSYSSGIADTQYF
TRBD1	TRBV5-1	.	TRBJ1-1	TGCGCCAGCAGCTTGGGGCAGGGGGCGAACACTGAAGCTTTCTTT	CASSLGQGANTEAFF
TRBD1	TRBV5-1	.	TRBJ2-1	TGCGCCAGCAGCCCCCGGGACAGGGGTTCAGCGGTCCCCTACAATGAGCAGTTCTTC	CASSPRDRGSAVPYNEQFF
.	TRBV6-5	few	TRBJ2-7	TGTGCCAGCAGTTCCTGGCTAGCCTCCTACGAGCAGTACTTC	CASSSWLASYEQYF
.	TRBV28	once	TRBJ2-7	TGTGCCAGCAGTGTGGACATCTACGAGCAGTACTTC	CASSVDIYEQYF
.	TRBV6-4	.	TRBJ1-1	TGTGCCAGCAGTGAGGAGGCTAACACTGAAGCTTTCTTT	CASSEEANTEAFF
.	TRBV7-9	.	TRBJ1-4	TGTGCCAGCAGCCCCGATCTGAATGGGCTGAATGAAAAACTGTTTTTT	CASSPDLNGLNEKLFF
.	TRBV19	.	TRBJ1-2	TGTGCCAGTAGTATAGGAGGGAATGGCTACACCTTC	CASSIGGNGYTF
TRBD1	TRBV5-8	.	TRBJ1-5	TGTGCCAGCAGCTTGGCTCCGGGACAGGGGGCGGCCTGGAATCAGCCCCAGCATTTT	CASSLAPGQGAAWNQPQHF
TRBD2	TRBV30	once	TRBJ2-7	TGTGCCTGGAGTGCCACTAGCGGGGGGGCCTCCGAGCAGTACTTC	CAWSATSGGASEQYF
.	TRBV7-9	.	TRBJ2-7	TGTGCCAGCAGCTTAACTAGGGACGAGCAGTACTTC	CASSLTRDEQYF
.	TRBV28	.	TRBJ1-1	TGTGCCAGCAGAAATGACAGGAACACTGAAGCTTTCTTT	CASRNDRNTEAFF
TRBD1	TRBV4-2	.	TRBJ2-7	TGTGCCAGCAGCCAACCGACAGGGCTGAGCTCCTACGAGCAGTACTTC	CASSQPTGLSSYEQYF
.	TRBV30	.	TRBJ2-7	TGTGCCTGGAGTCTCCTCCGGGACAACTACGAGCAGTACTTC	CAWSLLRDNYEQYF
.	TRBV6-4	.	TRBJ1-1	TGTGCCAGCAGATCACAGGGTAACACTGAAGCTTTCTTT	CASRSQGNTEAFF
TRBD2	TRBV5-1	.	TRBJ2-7	TGCGCCAGCAGCGAGGGGAGGGGTGGTTTCTACGAGCAGTACTTC	CASSEGRGGFYEQYF
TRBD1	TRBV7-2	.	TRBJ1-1	TGTGCCAGCAGCTCAAGCGGTATAGGACAGGGGATGAACACTGAAGCTTTCTTT	CASSSSGIGQGMNTEAFF
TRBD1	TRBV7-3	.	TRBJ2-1	TGTGCCAGCAGCTTAATGGGACAGGCCTACAATGAGCAGTTCTTC	CASSLMGQAYNEQFF
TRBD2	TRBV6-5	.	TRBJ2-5	TGTGCCAGCAGCCCCCCCACTAGCGGGAGTCAGACCCAGTACTTC	CASSPPTSGSQTQYF
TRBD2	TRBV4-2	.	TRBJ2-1	TGTGCCAGCCGGACTAGCGGGTACAATGAGCAGTTCTTC	CASRTSGYNEQFF
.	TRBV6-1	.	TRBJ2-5	TGTGCCAGCAGCCCCCTGGGACTGCGAGGGGAGACCCAGTACTTC	CASSPLGLRGETQYF
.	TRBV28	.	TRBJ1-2	TGTGCCAGCAGGTCCGGGGGTTTGTCGATTTATGGCTACACCTTC	CASRSGGLSIYGYTF
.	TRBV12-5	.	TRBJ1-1	TGTGCTAGTGCCGAAACGGGATCAGCTTTCTTT	CASAETGSAFF
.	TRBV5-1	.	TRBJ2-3	TGCGCCAGCAGCTTGGATGGCTCGATGAACACAGATACGCAGTATTTT	CASSLDGSMNTDTQYF
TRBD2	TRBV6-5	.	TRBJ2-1	TGTGCCAGCAGCCGACTAGCGGGAAAAGGGGGTGAGCAGTTCTTC	CASSRLAGKGGEQFF
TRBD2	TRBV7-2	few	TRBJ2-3	TGTGCCAGCAGCTTCGGTCTTTCGAGCGGGGGGCCAGATACGCAGTATTTT	CASSFGLSSGGPDTQYF
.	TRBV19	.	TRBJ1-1	TGTGCCAGTAGTTCCTCGCCGGGTGAAGCTTTCTTT	CASSSSPGEAFF
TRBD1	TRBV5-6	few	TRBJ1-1	TGTGCCAGCAGCTTAGACAGGGCAAAAGCTTTCTTT	CASSLDRAKAFF
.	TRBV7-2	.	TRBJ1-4	TGTGCCAGCAGCTTGGGTTCCGGGACTAATGAAAAACTGTTTTTT	CASSLGSGTNEKLFF
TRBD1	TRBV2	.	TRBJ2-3	TGTGCCAGCAGCCGAGGGGGCGGGCTCGGCACAGATACGCAGTATTTT	CASSRGGGLGTDTQYF
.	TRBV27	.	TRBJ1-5	TGTGCCAGCAGTTCGACTGAACCTAATCAGCCCCAGCATTTT	CASSSTEPNQPQHF
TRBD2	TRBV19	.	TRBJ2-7	TGTGCCAGTAGTAGCGATTTCATTGGGGGGGGAGCGTACGAGCAGTACTTC	CASSSDFIGGGAYEQYF